This TCR beta chain is drawn from a study of cytomegalovirus exposure and HLA in healthy donors (dated by TCRdb to about 2017). About the full investigation: An earlier analysis of a few hundred of the donors reported over 250 Gb of sequence data and around 110 million unique TCR beta sequences obtained from approximately 180 million T cells. The study profiled the T cell repertoires of some 610 subjects by immunosequencing and related them to cytomegalovirus serostatus. Around 320 gigabases of sequencing data and approximately 93 million unique TCR sequences were included in an early release covering roughly 600 HLA-typed donors. Class I and class II HLA loci were covered by the typing at four-digit resolution. A later genetic analysis used genome-wide SNP genotypes for about 65% of the 666 donors, treating that subset as a discovery cohort. In an earlier analysis of 500 to 650 of the donors, high-throughput TCR beta sequencing was used to judge whether each TCR beta V gene segment behaved as functional or pseudogenic. Every discovery cohort repertoire had been produced on one sequencing platform. To predict cytomegalovirus infection status, the study combined high-throughput TCR immunosequencing, statistical association of individual TCRs with disease status, and machine learning. To study patterns of TCR occurrence, a later analysis re-analyzed previously published TCR beta repertoires from several hundred donors and added high-resolution HLA genotyping. The study aimed to test whether cataloging public T cell receptors could reveal signatures of past pathogen exposure. The number of typed donors differed by locus: about 620-640 for A, B, C, DRB1 and DQB1; approximately 540 for DQA1; fewer than 610 for DPA1; and about 450 for DPB1. The later analysis used no new phenotypic data to find candidate immune exposures, relying instead on TCR beta sequences and their occurrence across donors. Donor age, sex, ethnicity and CMV serostatus were collected together with the repertoire data. Of the 350 to 400 genotyped donors, approximately 83% fell in the genetic ancestry cluster associated with self-reported Caucasian donors. Because of strong linkage in the cohort, roughly five DR-DQ haplotypes were treated as single units for association and clustering. A separate validation cohort of 100 to 150 different subjects was used in addition to the roughly 620-subject first cohort. Among 398 genotyped donors of the cohort, an average of around 240,000 unique TCR beta nucleotide sequences were sequenced per donor, around a sixth of them non-productive. General conclusions and limits of the study: In a later analysis, HLA-associated TCR beta chains showed more clonal expansion and lower generation probabilities than non-associated chains that were equally common. The only immune exposure information available for the cohort was CMV serostatus. An earlier analysis of 587 of the donors showed that most TCR beta V segments appeared in productive rearrangements either about 87% or about 30% of the time, which broadly matched IMGT annotations. A few of the identified cytomegalovirus-associated TCR beta chains were confirmed in vitro to be specific for cytomegalovirus antigens. A cluster of highly shared sequence variants was judged likely to be a technical artifact of the sequencing pipeline. It was suggested by the authors that the approach could potentially be generalized to other disease states and immunological phenotypes. A later analysis associated some 17,000 TCR beta sequences with specific HLA alleles at a false discovery rate of 0.05. Across donors, most TCR sequences were observed very rarely, whereas some public TCRs were present in many individuals. A later analysis found that most CMV-associated TCR beta chains appeared HLA-restricted, with HLA associations seemingly driven largely by CMV exposure. The presence/absence analyses assumed that sequencing depth was roughly uniform across donors, and that assumption may not be true. In a later analysis, the rate of TCR association differed among HLA loci, with DRB1 alleles having the most associated TCRs and HLA-C alleles having the fewest. V-gene and J-gene trimming of TCR beta chains was associated with a missense DCLRE1C variant in a later genetic analysis, and the association was replicated in an independent cohort. This cohort had only TCR beta chains sequenced, and the lack of alpha or paired-chain data limited which features could be detected. Because some donors lacked HLA typing at each locus, the association tests relied only on the typed subset. About 15 rarely observed V segments, including chromosome 9 orphons, were excluded from the earlier analysis of a few hundred of the donors because counts were too low. Compared with the approximately 710-donor mean, donors in an Asian-associated ancestry cluster had fewer N-insertions in productive TCRs, according to a later genetic analysis. Correlated functional status among segregating V segments might be attributable to linkage disequilibrium, but an unknown experimental factor could not be ruled out. A later analysis reported that several top co-occurrence clusters appeared linked to parvovirus B19, influenza, CMV and Epstein-Barr virus. Because the 87-base-pair reads could not distinguish some IMGT-functional V segments, including TRBV6-2 and TRBV6-3, those segments were excluded. The classifier was reported to diagnose cytomegalovirus status with high specificity and sensitivity in both the original and validation cohorts. The study gave a list of 150 to 200 TCR beta chains associated with cytomegalovirus. A further reported finding was that TCR beta sequences accurately predicted the HLA-A and HLA-B alleles for most subjects in the first cohort. When HLA alleles, especially DR and DQ, strongly co-occurred, TCR associations were difficult to assign to individual alleles.

Points on this clone: It lacks a known antigen. Qualities for individual bases were not recorded, and no much larger clone is one base off.

The cohort consisted of fewer than 700 healthy bone marrow donors. At the time of sampling, all cohort members were nominally healthy, though unrecorded immune exposures were likely present. The donor was CMV seronegative and belonged to the group of more than 300 seronegative cohort members. A peripheral blood sample was collected from each donor, and TCR beta sequencing was performed on peripheral blood mononuclear cells. The Qiagen DNeasy Blood Extraction Kit was used to extract genomic DNA from the blood cell samples. Preparation of the library involved the immunoSEQ multiplex PCR assay. The multiplex PCR relied on a mix of 60 forward primers for TCR Vbeta segments and 13 reverse primers for TCR Jbeta segments. A multiplex PCR assay on genomic DNA amplified the CDR3 region of rearranged TCR beta genes. The amplified TCR beta libraries were sequenced on the Illumina HiSeq System as 87-base-pair reads. On the authors' methods: A later analysis counted tens of millions of unique TCR beta chains across the 600 to 850 repertoires, and 10 million to 12 million of these chains were shared by at least two donors. A nearest-neighbor algorithm error-corrected the raw reads and collapsed the reads into unique sequences, merging closely related sequences to remove PCR and sequencing errors. Alignment of CDR3 sequences to IMGT reference sequences was used to assign V, D and J gene segments. For a sequence to be retained, a match of at least six nucleotides to both a V gene segment and a J gene segment was required. Rearrangements were called productive when the CDR3 lacked stop codons and stayed in frame with V and J; all others were non-productive. Following IMGT convention, CDR3 was defined as the stretch from the second conserved V-encoded cysteine up to the conserved J-encoded phenylalanine. The earlier analysis of 587 of the donors excluded sequences that lacked an unambiguous match to a single V gene segment. In an earlier analysis of some 590 of the donors, V segments were called functional above 56.7% productive rearrangements and were called segregating when the between-donor standard deviation exceeded 5%. A statistical classification framework was developed to diagnose cytomegalovirus status using the catalog of TCR beta chain sequences. In a later analysis, TCR nucleotide sequences were compared against IMGT/GENE-DB human TR gene sequences so that V and J genes could be assigned. Using the TCRdist pipeline, a later analysis assigned CDR3 sequences along with most-parsimonious VDJ recombination scenarios. In a later analysis, every TCR beta chain was defined by the combination of its CDR3 amino acid sequence and its V-gene family, and reads without a unique V-gene family were dropped. To address suspected cross-contamination and a sequencing artifact, a later analysis removed a few hundred highly shared, low-generation-probability nucleotide sequences. For each public chain, a later analysis derived a clonal expansion index from normalized ranks of inferred template counts within each repertoire. In a later analysis, generation probabilities were computed with a VDJ recombination model fitted to out-of-frame rearrangements, and the resulting probabilities were checked against IGoR. In a later analysis, TCR-TCR, TCR-HLA and TCR-CMV co-occurrence was scored with hypergeometric tests, and a repertoire-size bias correction was applied to TCR pairs. False discovery rates were estimated in a later analysis by permuting HLA or CMV assignments 20 times. A later analysis grouped co-occurring TCRs with DBSCAN, adding TCRdist sequence similarity when clustering within HLA-allele-positive subsets. Co-occurrence clustering excluded repertoires with fewer than 30,000 or more than 120,000 public chains, plus five with anomalous nucleotide sharing. TCRdb carries this immuneACCESS record with in-frame sequences only. Its versions omit some clonotypes, under half of them owing to an unresolved V gene in the studies checked, with the rest unexplained. V and J calls plus clone size are reproduced from that table; the DNA served to infer D and trimming. Within this sample are 200,000 or so clones, with 82% of them counted one time only. 0.08% to 0.1% of the sample is in the top ten clones.

Reading the germline V gene gives CDR1 SGHRS and CDR2 YFSETQ. V loses 4 bases at its end and J loses 0 bases; junction bases beyond the gene matches: 3. Inclusive of the bounding cysteine and phenylalanine, the CDR3 is 14 residues long. Only CDR3 DNA is held: 42 bases, read in frame from base 1. The chain joins TRBV5-1 to TRBJ1-1, with 7 junctional bases fitting TRBD1. The receptor comes from a boy younger than 10 in good health and CMV-seronegative. Input material: PBMCs. The bases are TGCGCCAGCAGCGGCGGACAGGTGAACACTGAAGCTTTCTTT. It specifies CASSGGQVNTEAFF.